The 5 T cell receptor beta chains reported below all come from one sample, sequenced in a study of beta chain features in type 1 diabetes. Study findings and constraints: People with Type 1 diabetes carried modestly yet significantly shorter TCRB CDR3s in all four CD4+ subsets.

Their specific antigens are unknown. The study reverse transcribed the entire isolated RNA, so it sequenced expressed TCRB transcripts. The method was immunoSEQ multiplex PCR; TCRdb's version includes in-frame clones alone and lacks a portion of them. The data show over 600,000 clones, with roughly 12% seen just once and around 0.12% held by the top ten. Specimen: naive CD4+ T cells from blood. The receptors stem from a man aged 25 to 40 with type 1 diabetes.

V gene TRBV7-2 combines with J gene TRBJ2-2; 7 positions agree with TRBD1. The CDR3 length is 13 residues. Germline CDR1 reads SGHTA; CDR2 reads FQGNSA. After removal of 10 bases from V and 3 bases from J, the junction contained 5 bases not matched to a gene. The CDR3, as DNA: TGTGCCACCCGGGGACAGTACACCGGGGAGCTGTTTTTT. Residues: CATRGQYTGELFF.

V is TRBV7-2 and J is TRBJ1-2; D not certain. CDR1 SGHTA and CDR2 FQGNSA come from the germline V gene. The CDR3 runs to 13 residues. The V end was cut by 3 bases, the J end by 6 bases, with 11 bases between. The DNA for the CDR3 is TGTGCCAGCAGCTTTTTTGAGGAGAATGGCTACACCTTC. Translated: CASSFFEENGYTF.

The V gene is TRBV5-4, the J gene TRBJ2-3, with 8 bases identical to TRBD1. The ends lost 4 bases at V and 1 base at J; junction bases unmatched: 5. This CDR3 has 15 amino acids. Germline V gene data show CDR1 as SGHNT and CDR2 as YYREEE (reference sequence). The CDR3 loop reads CASSATGAGTDTQYF. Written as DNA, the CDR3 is TGTGCCAGCAGCGCGACAGGGGCCGGCACAGATACGCAGTATTTT.

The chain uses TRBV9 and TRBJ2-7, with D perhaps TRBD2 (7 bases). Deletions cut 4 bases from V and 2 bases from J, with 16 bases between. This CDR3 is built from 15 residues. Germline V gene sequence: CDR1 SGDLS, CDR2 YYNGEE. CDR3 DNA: TGTGCCAGCAGCAGATCTACGGGGGGCCCCTACGAGCAGTACTTC. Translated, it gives CASSRSTGGPYEQYF.

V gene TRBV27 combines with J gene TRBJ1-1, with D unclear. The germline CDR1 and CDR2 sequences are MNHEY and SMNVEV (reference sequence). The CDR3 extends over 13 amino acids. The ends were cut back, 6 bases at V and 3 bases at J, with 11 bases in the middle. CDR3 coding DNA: TGTGCCAGCAGAAGGCCAGGCGACACTGAAGCTTTCTTT. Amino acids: CASRRPGDTEAFF.